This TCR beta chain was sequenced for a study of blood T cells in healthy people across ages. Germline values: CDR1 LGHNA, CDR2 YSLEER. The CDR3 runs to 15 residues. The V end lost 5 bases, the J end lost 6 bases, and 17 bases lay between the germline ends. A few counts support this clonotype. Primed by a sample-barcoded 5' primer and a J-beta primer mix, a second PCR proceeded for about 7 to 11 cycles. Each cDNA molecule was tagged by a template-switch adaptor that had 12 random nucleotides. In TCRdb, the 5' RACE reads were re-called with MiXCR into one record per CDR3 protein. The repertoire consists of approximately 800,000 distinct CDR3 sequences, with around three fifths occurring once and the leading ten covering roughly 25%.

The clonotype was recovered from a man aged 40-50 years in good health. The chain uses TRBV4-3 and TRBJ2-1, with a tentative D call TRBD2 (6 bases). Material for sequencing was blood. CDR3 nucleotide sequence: TGCGCCAGCAGCTGGATAGCGGAGGGGAGCAATGAGCAGTTCTTC. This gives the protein CASSWIAEGSNEQFF.